This TCR beta chain was sequenced for a study of cytomegalovirus exposure and HLA in healthy donors. CDR1 and CDR2 from the germline V gene are SGHAT and FQNNGV. Trimming shortened V by 2 bases and J by 0 bases, and 11 bases separated the two germline ends. This CDR3 spans 16 amino acids. Study-wide findings and caveats: According to the study, around 180 TCR beta chains were cytomegalovirus-associated. In vitro data verified three CMV-associated chains as specific for CMV antigens.

Profiling relied on immunoSEQ multiplex PCR, and the TCRdb table lists in-frame clones only, not all of them. The table lists approximately 150,000 clones, roughly nine tenths of them singletons, with over 2.5% in the top ten. A word on this clone: Its matching antigen is unknown.

The source material was PBMCs. This sequence joins TRBV11-2 and TRBJ1-3, with a possible D match to TRBD1 (6 bases). This receptor was identified in a young woman in good health and CMV-seropositive. CDR3 residues: CASSLTQGHSGNTIYF. CDR3 in DNA: TGTGCCAGCAGCTTAACACAGGGTCACTCTGGAAACACCATATATTTT. Looking up the rest from reference TRBV11-2 and TRBJ1-3 gives the full variable domain: EAGVAQSPRYKIIEKRQSVAFWCNPISGHATLYWYQQILGQGPKLLIQFQNNGVVDDSQLPKDRFSAERLKGVDSTLKIQPAKLEDSAVYLCASSLTQGHSGNTIYFGEGSWLTVV.